The 30 T cell receptor beta chains reported below all come from one sample, sequenced in a study of T cells in Graves' hyperthyroidism and ophthalmopathy (dated by TCRdb to between 2018 and 2020). The method was multiplex PCR. The sequencing machine was an Illumina HiSeq 2000. The TCR beta CDR3 regions were amplified from the RNA transcripts. The first round of RT-PCR for the TCR CDR3 was performed with the HTBI primer set and the Qiagen OneStep RT-PCR kit. The raw public data were reprocessed by TCRdb itself: fastp quality trimming at Q25, MiXCR clonotype calling, in-frame beta chains only. Identical CDR3 proteins give one entry, which carries the most common genes and DNA. The sample data list hundreds of thousands of distinct CDR3 sequences, and over 15% of these were observed just once. The ten largest clones add up to 15% to 20% of the sample. Material: blood. The receptors come from a young woman with Graves' hyperthyroidism.

This chain links TRBV7-8 with TRBJ1-1; D might be TRBD1 (5 bases). The germline gives CDR1 SGHVS, CDR2 FQNEAQ. The CDR3 has 12 amino acids. V lost 0 bases to trimming and J lost 10 bases, with 9 bases between them. The CDR3 spells CASSLAWGVAFF. The CDR3 DNA sequence: TGTGCCAGCAGCTTAGCATGGGGGGTAGCTTTCTTT.

J is TRBJ2-7 and V is TRBV27; D assignment may be TRBD1 or TRBD2 (5 bases each). This CDR3 has 20 amino acids. Germline V gene lookup returns CDR1 MNHEY and CDR2 SMNVEV (reference sequence). The V gene lost 3 bases and the J gene lost 2 bases, with 29 bases spanning the gap. DNA of the CDR3: TGTGCCAGCAGTTTGGTTCCCGTATTGAGGGGAACAACCCAAACCTACGAGCAGTACTTC. Encoded protein: CASSLVPVLRGTTQTYEQYF.

The gene calls are TRBV2 and TRBJ1-5, with 7 nucleotides matching TRBD1. The J segment lost 2 bases and the V segment lost 4 bases, leaving 8 bases of the junction unmatched. The CDR3 sequence is 16 residues long. Germline V gene lookup returns CDR1 SNHLY and CDR2 FYNNEI. CDR3 loop: CASSVGTVKRNQPQHF. The CDR3 DNA sequence: TGTGCCAGCAGTGTGGGGACAGTTAAGCGCAATCAGCCCCAGCATTTT.

V gene TRBV20-1 combines with J gene TRBJ2-2; possibly TRBD2 for D (5 bases). This CDR3 comprises 14 residues. CDR1 is DFQATT, CDR2 SNEGSKA, per germline (reference sequence). Trimming cost V 1 base and J 0 bases, with 6 bases left between them. The CDR3: CSARGTSNTGELFF. The CDR3 DNA reads as TGCAGTGCTAGAGGGACTTCGAACACCGGGGAGCTGTTTTTT.

This clonotype was detected ten times or more. The CDR3 protein is CASSRTGGGSYNSPLHF. The CDR3 DNA reads as TGTGCCAGCAGTAGGACAGGGGGGGGGTCCTATAATTCACCCCTCCACTTT. The chain uses TRBV27 and TRBJ1-6, with TRBD1 matching over 10 bases. This CDR3 comprises 17 residues. Germline V gives CDR1 MNHEY, CDR2 SMNVEV (reference sequence). The ends lost 5 bases at V and 1 base at J; junction bases unmatched: 5.

The gene calls are TRBV5-1 and TRBJ1-2; D call uncertain. Between the trimmed V and J ends, which lost 6 bases and 3 bases, there was a span of 9 bases. This CDR3 region has 12 residues. Germline lookup yields CDR1 SGHRS and CDR2 YFSETQ. The chain's CDR3 is CASKKADYGYTF. The CDR3 bases are TGCGCCAGCAAGAAAGCTGACTATGGCTACACCTTC.

J is TRBJ1-1 and V is TRBV9, with D possibly matching TRBD1 (6 bases). CDR3 size: 13 residues. Trimming took 3 bases from V and 2 from J, leaving 8 bases between them. Germline V CDR1 and CDR2: SGDLS, YYNGEE. The CDR3 DNA reads TGTGCCAGCAGCGGACAGGCAAACACTGAAGCTTTCTTT. Translating it yields CASSGQANTEAFF.

The gene calls are TRBV6-1 and TRBJ1-5, with D possibly matching TRBD1 (5 bases). V lost 3 bases to trimming and J lost 4 bases, with 10 bases between them. CDR3 length equals 14 residues. In germline, CDR1 is MNHNS, CDR2 SASEGT. CDR3 sequence (DNA): TGTGCCAGCAGTGATCCCGGGGGTAATCAGCCCCAGCATTTT. This translates into CASSDPGGNQPQHF.

The rearrangement links TRBV10-3 to TRBJ1-1; no reliable D call. V was clipped by 3 bases and J by 1 base, with 12 bases between them. Germline V gene data show CDR1 as ENHRY and CDR2 as SYGVKD. CDR3 size: 15 residues. CDR3 amino acids: CAISDRGPRNTEAFF. The CDR3 DNA reads as TGTGCCATCAGTGATCGGGGTCCTCGGAACACTGAAGCTTTCTTT.

Ten or more counts support this clonotype. CDR3 protein: CASSFYLAGGVYEQYF. Here the CDR3 DNA reads TGTGCCAGCAGCTTCTATCTAGCGGGGGGAGTCTACGAGCAGTACTTC. The rearrangement links TRBV7-2 to TRBJ2-7, with 11 bases identical to TRBD2. Germline values: CDR1 SGHTA, CDR2 FQGNSA. V lost 3 bases, J lost 3 bases, and 7 bases stayed unmatched. The CDR3 totals 16 residues.

The CDR3 region is CSAPGQGASPLHF. For the CDR3, the DNA is TGCAGTGCTCCCGGGCAGGGCGCCTCACCCCTCCACTTT. The rearrangement uses TRBV20-1 and TRBJ1-6, with D possibly matching TRBD1 (5 bases). The CDR3 spans 13 residues. Germline V gene data show CDR1 as DFQATT and CDR2 as SNEGSKA (reference sequence). V was clipped by 5 bases and J by 10 bases, with 15 bases between them.

This clonotype was seen repeatedly, ten times or more. This chain joins TRBV20-1 and TRBJ2-1; D is ambiguous. With 6 bases removed from V and 0 bases from J, the gap between germline ends came to 12 bases. Germline V gene lookup returns CDR1 DFQATT and CDR2 SNEGSKA (reference sequence). This CDR3 spans 14 amino acids. CDR3 coding DNA: TGCAGTGCCCCGGTCGGGCCCTCCTACAATGAGCAGTTCTTC. Encoded protein: CSAPVGPSYNEQFF.

The genes are TRBV20-1 and TRBJ2-1, with 12 positions matching TRBD2. From germline, CDR1 is DFQATT and CDR2 SNEGSKA (reference sequence). The CDR3 has 14 residues. The trim removed 5 bases at V and 8 bases at J, leaving 7 bases unmatched. Written as DNA, the CDR3 is TGCAGTGCTGATGGACTAGCGGGGCGGGATGAGCAGTTCTTC. Its protein product is CSADGLAGRDEQFF.

V usage is TRBV12-3 or TRBV12-4 and J usage is TRBJ2-3; TRBD2 matches 14 bases. This CDR3 has 16 residues. V gave up 6 bases and J gave up 3 bases; unmatched junction bases: 5. The CDR3: CASRRLAGGDTDTQYF. The CDR3 DNA reads TGTGCCAGCAGGAGACTAGCGGGGGGGGATACAGATACGCAGTATTTT.

The rearrangement links TRBV12-3 or TRBV12-4 to TRBJ1-3, with TRBD1 matching 7 bases. V shed 6 bases, J shed 4 bases, and the junction held 21 bases outside the gene matches. CDR3 size: 19 residues. CDR3 protein: CASSDPTGSDLARGNTIYF. The DNA of the CDR3 is TGTGCCAGCAGCGACCCGACAGGGTCCGACCTGGCGCGGGGAAACACCATATATTTT.

The rearrangement joins TRBV29-1 to TRBJ2-7; D may be TRBD1 or TRBD2 (5 bases each). Germline CDR1 SQVTM, CDR2 ANQGSEA. With 0 bases removed from V and 3 bases from J, the gap between germline ends came to 18 bases. CDR3 size: 16 residues. In DNA form, the CDR3 reads TGCAGCGTTGAAGATAGCTCCGGGACGGGCTTCTACGAGCAGTACTTC. Protein sequence: CSVEDSSGTGFYEQYF.

This clonotype was recorded many times. This chain uses TRBV3-1 with TRBJ1-2; 11 nucleotides match TRBD1. Germline V gene lookup returns CDR1 LGHDT and CDR2 YNNKEL (reference sequence). V lost 4 bases to trimming and J lost 5 bases; unmatched junction nucleotides: 6. The CDR3 is 15 residues long. CDR3 nucleotides: TGTGCCAGCAGCCTAAGGACAGGGGGCGGTTATGGCTACACCTTC. It translates to CASSLRTGGGYGYTF.

This sequence joins TRBV4-1 and TRBJ2-3; 10 positions agree with TRBD2. CDR3 length equals 16 residues. Germline V gene lookup returns CDR1 MGHRA and CDR2 YSYEKL. J lost 2 bases, V lost 6 bases, and 8 bases had no gene match. The CDR3 DNA reads TGCGCCAGCAGTGGTAGCGGGGGGCGAATCACAGATACGCAGTATTTT. Translated: CASSGSGGRITDTQYF.

At least ten counts were recorded for this clonotype. The chain joins TRBV20-1 to TRBJ1-1, with 7 positions matching TRBD1. Per the germline V gene, CDR1 is DFQATT and CDR2 is SNEGSKA (reference sequence). V lost 3 bases and J lost 0; bases outside the gene matches: 7. The CDR3 spans 15 residues. The DNA of the CDR3 is TGCAGTGCTAGCACAGACAGGGCGATGAACACTGAAGCTTTCTTT. This codes for CSASTDRAMNTEAFF.

The chain carries TRBV7-9 and TRBJ2-1; D might be TRBD2 (5 bases). Per germline, CDR1 SEHNR and CDR2 FQNEAQ (reference sequence). CDR3 length: 12 amino acids. The V and J ends lost 2 bases and 8 bases respectively, with 7 bases between them. DNA of the CDR3: TGTGCCAGCAGCTTAATACTAGATGAGCAGTTCTTC. Translation: CASSLILDEQFF.

This clonotype was found many times. V and J are TRBV12-3 or TRBV12-4 and TRBJ1-5; 8 bases are shared with TRBD1. CDR3 length equals 17 residues. The junction had 15 bases not matched to a gene; V was cut back by 5 bases and J by 6 bases. As DNA, the CDR3 is TGTGCCAGCAGTGAATACATGTGGACAGGGCTCGGTCAGCCCCAGCATTTT. Its translation is CASSEYMWTGLGQPQHF.

This clonotype was picked up many times. The genes are TRBV6-2 or TRBV6-3 and TRBJ2-7; 7 bases line up with TRBD2. The germline gives CDR1 MNHEY, CDR2 SVGEGT. This CDR3 spans 17 amino acids. Trimming took 0 bases from V and 5 from J; bases not matched to a gene: 13. DNA for the CDR3: TGTGCCAGCAGTTACTCGATTATTGGGGGGGACGAAGACGAGCAGTACTTC. It yields the protein CASSYSIIGGDEDEQYF.

This sequence joins TRBV27 and TRBJ2-7; either TRBD1 or TRBD2 may supply D (5 bases each). V was shortened by 1 base and J by 6 bases, with 22 bases between the two germline ends. Germline V gene sequence: CDR1 MNHEY, CDR2 SMNVEV (reference sequence). The CDR3 loop spans 17 amino acids. The CDR3 is CASSLWAPGTAAGEQYF. The CDR3 region has the DNA TGTGCCAGCAGTTTATGGGCCCCGGGGACCGCGGCGGGCGAGCAGTACTTC.

The rearrangement uses TRBV4-1 and TRBJ1-2; TRBD1 is a possible D gene (6 bases). The length of the CDR3 is 16 residues. Trimming took 0 bases from V and 2 from J, leaving 13 bases between them. The germline CDR1 and CDR2 sequences are MGHRA and YSYEKL. The CDR3 reads CASSQDGGGENYGYTF. DNA of the CDR3: TGCGCCAGCAGCCAAGATGGAGGGGGAGAGAACTATGGCTACACCTTC.

Many counts were recorded for this clonotype. The chain joins TRBV2 to TRBJ2-3; 14 positions agree with TRBD2. CDR3 length: 15 amino acids. From germline, CDR1 is SNHLY and CDR2 FYNNEI. Trimming cost V 7 bases and J 4 bases; bases outside gene matches: 4. CDR3 DNA sequence: TGTGCCAGCAAAGGGACTAGCGGGAGTTCAGATACGCAGTATTTT. Its protein product is CASKGTSGSSDTQYF.

In its sample, this clonotype was seen a few times. The V gene is TRBV7-2, the J gene TRBJ2-3; 10 bases are shared with TRBD2. Germline loops: CDR1 SGHTA, CDR2 FQGNSA. Trimming removed 3 bases from V and 1 base from J; junction bases left unmatched: 7. The length of the CDR3 is 17 residues. The CDR3 sequence is CASSLEGSGGGTDTQYF. The CDR3 DNA is TGTGCCAGCAGCTTGGAGGGCAGCGGGGGGGGCACAGATACGCAGTATTTT.

The chain joins TRBV11-2 to TRBJ2-7; tentatively, D is TRBD1 (5 bases). The V end lost 4 bases, the J end lost 4 bases, and 17 bases lay between the germline ends. Per the germline V gene, CDR1 is SGHAT and CDR2 is FQNNGV. CDR3 size: 15 residues. The CDR3 is CASSSEGYRLYEQYF. DNA for the CDR3: TGTGCCAGCAGCTCTGAAGGATACAGGTTGTACGAGCAGTACTTC.

This clonotype was recorded at least ten times. V usage is TRBV11-2 and J usage is TRBJ1-2; D remains ambiguous. Trimming took off 3 bases at V and 2 bases at J, with 4 bases between the two ends. Germline-derived CDR1 and CDR2 are SGHAT and FQNNGV. The CDR3 is made up of 12 amino acids. CDR3 sequence: CASSLTNYGYTF. CDR3 bases: TGTGCCAGCAGCTTGACAAACTATGGCTACACCTTC.

Points on this clonotype: The CDR3 end shows no conserved phenylalanine or tryptophan, and so a read error is likely. CDR3 sequence (DNA): TGTGCCAGCAGTGAATATGGGGGTGTAGGGAACACTGAAGCTTTCCTT. Its protein is CASSEYGGVGNTEAFL. The chain employs TRBV25-1 and TRBJ1-1, with D possibly matching TRBD1 (5 bases). V gave up 0 bases and J gave up 1 base, with 12 bases separating them. Germline V gene sequence: CDR1 MGHDK, CDR2 SYGVNS. The CDR3 has 16 residues.

This clonotype was counted at least ten times. The chain has TRBV6-1 and TRBJ1-1; D unclear. V was clipped by 7 bases and J by 4 bases, with 16 bases between them. The CDR3 spans 14 residues. Germline CDR1 is MNHNS and CDR2 is SASEGT. The CDR3 reads CASTLGRLATEAFF. Written as DNA, the CDR3 is TGTGCCAGCACGCTCGGACGGCTGGCCACTGAAGCTTTCTTT.